The rows below give T cell receptor beta chains drawn from one sample of a study of T cell responses to AZD1222 COVID-19 vaccine. Assay: immunoSEQ multiplex PCR; the TCRdb copy retains only in-frame clones and omits some. The sample records around 140,000 clones, 85% being singletons. The sequencing used peripheral blood, collected 28 days after the second dose of the MenACWY control vaccine. Receptors originate from an adult who received the MenACWY meningococcal vaccine as a control. The CDR3 runs from the conserved cysteine through the conserved F or W. D genes are given only for firm matches. Size values are once, few and many counts, or a class for expanded clones, and some rows have none.

j_gene: TRBJ1-2
v_gene: TRBV28
abundance: NA
d_gene: TRBD1
CDR3aa: CASRGQLYGYTF
CDR3nt: TGTGCCAGCAGGGGACAGTTATACGGCTACACCTTC

j_gene: TRBJ1-3
v_gene: TRBV7-9
abundance: NA
d_gene: NA
CDR3aa: CASSLPFGTVRNTIYF
CDR3nt: TGTGCCAGCAGCTTACCCTTCGGGACGGTGAGAAACACCATATATTTT

j_gene: TRBJ2-3
v_gene: TRBV28
abundance: once
d_gene: TRBD1
CDR3aa: CASSSPGQGMVTDTQYF
CDR3nt: TGTGCCAGCAGTTCACCGGGACAGGGGATGGTTACAGATACGCAGTATTTT

j_gene: TRBJ1-5
v_gene: TRBV5-8
abundance: NA
d_gene: NA
CDR3aa: CASSLEGASNQPQHF
CDR3nt: TGTGCCAGCAGCTTGGAGGGTGCTAGCAATCAGCCCCAGCATTTT

j_gene: TRBJ1-6
v_gene: TRBV18
abundance: NA
d_gene: NA
CDR3aa: CASSPVTRVYNSPLHF
CDR3nt: TGTGCCAGCTCACCGGTTACCAGGGTTTATAATTCACCCCTCCACTTT

j_gene: TRBJ1-2
v_gene: TRBV6-5
abundance: NA
d_gene: NA
CDR3aa: CASSSRGVAYGYTF
CDR3nt: TGTGCCAGCAGTTCGCGGGGGGTGGCCTATGGCTACACCTTC

j_gene: TRBJ2-1
v_gene: TRBV11-2
abundance: NA
d_gene: NA
CDR3aa: CASSLGVIAQFF
CDR3nt: TGTGCCAGCAGCTTAGGAGTTATTGCGCAGTTCTTC

j_gene: TRBJ1-3
v_gene: TRBV5-8
abundance: NA
d_gene: NA
CDR3aa: CASSLKGSFGGNTIYF
CDR3nt: TGTGCCAGCAGCTTGAAGGGATCTTTTGGTGGAAACACCATATATTTT

j_gene: TRBJ1-4
v_gene: TRBV5-1
abundance: NA
d_gene: NA
CDR3aa: CASSTQGTDNEKLFF
CDR3nt: TGCGCCAGCAGCACACAGGGAACAGATAATGAAAAACTGTTTTTT

j_gene: TRBJ2-2
v_gene: TRBV5-5
abundance: NA
d_gene: NA
CDR3aa: CASRVGWQGLSTGELFF
CDR3nt: TGTGCCAGCAGGGTTGGGTGGCAGGGTTTATCCACCGGGGAGCTGTTTTTT

j_gene: TRBJ1-4
v_gene: TRBV7-9
abundance: NA
d_gene: NA
CDR3aa: CASSQGEKLFF
CDR3nt: TGTGCCAGCAGCCAAGGGGAAAAACTGTTTTTT

j_gene: TRBJ1-2
v_gene: TRBV3-1/TRBV3-2
abundance: NA
d_gene: NA
CDR3aa: CASSQGGGYGYTF
CDR3nt: TGTGCCAGCAGCCAAGGTGGAGGGTATGGCTACACCTTC

j_gene: TRBJ1-5
v_gene: TRBV2
abundance: NA
d_gene: TRBD1
CDR3aa: CASRRDRGGNQPQHF
CDR3nt: TGTGCCAGCAGGAGGGACAGGGGAGGCAATCAGCCCCAGCATTTT

j_gene: TRBJ2-3
v_gene: TRBV3-1/TRBV3-2
abundance: NA
d_gene: TRBD1
CDR3aa: CASSPNTGVPDTQYF
CDR3nt: TGTGCCAGCAGCCCAAATACAGGGGTGCCAGATACGCAGTATTTT

j_gene: TRBJ2-7
v_gene: TRBV7-8
abundance: NA
d_gene: TRBD2
CDR3aa: CASSVSALAGGGPSSYEQYF
CDR3nt: TGTGCCAGCAGCGTTAGTGCTCTAGCGGGAGGTGGCCCTAGCTCCTACGAGCAGTACTTC

j_gene: TRBJ2-3
v_gene: TRBV9
abundance: NA
d_gene: NA
CDR3aa: CASSVGGTDTQYF
CDR3nt: TGTGCCAGCAGCGTAGGGGGCACAGATACGCAGTATTTT

j_gene: TRBJ1-5
v_gene: TRBV27
abundance: NA
d_gene: TRBD1
CDR3aa: CASSVGQGPNQPQHF
CDR3nt: TGTGCCAGCAGCGTGGGACAGGGTCCTAATCAGCCCCAGCATTTT

j_gene: TRBJ1-4
v_gene: TRBV4-3
abundance: NA
d_gene: NA
CDR3aa: CASSQEGLGQGLGKLFF
CDR3nt: TGCGCCAGCAGCCAAGAAGGGTTGGGGCAGGGGCTAGGGAAACTGTTTTTT

j_gene: TRBJ2-5
v_gene: TRBV7-7
abundance: NA
d_gene: NA
CDR3aa: CASSLGEVSETQYF
CDR3nt: TGTGCTAGCAGCTTAGGGGAGGTTTCAGAGACCCAGTACTTC

j_gene: TRBJ1-1
v_gene: TRBV10-1
abundance: NA
d_gene: NA
CDR3aa: CASSWRRGTEAFF
CDR3nt: TGCGCCAGCAGTTGGAGAAGAGGGACTGAAGCTTTCTTT

j_gene: TRBJ2-1
v_gene: TRBV19
abundance: few
d_gene: TRBD1
CDR3aa: CASRQGSVINEQFF
CDR3nt: TGTGCCAGTCGACAGGGGTCCGTTATCAATGAGCAGTTCTTC

j_gene: TRBJ2-2
v_gene: TRBV5-1
abundance: NA
d_gene: NA
CDR3aa: CASSLGQLNTGELFF
CDR3nt: TGCGCCAGCAGCTTGGGACAGCTAAACACCGGGGAGCTGTTTTTT

j_gene: TRBJ2-1
v_gene: TRBV6-6
abundance: few
d_gene: NA
CDR3aa: CASSYYTYNEQFF
CDR3nt: TGTGCCAGCAGTTACTACACTTACAATGAGCAGTTCTTC

j_gene: TRBJ2-7
v_gene: TRBV11-3
abundance: NA
d_gene: NA
CDR3aa: CASSAEKGSYEQYF
CDR3nt: TGTGCCAGCAGCGCCGAAAAGGGAAGCTACGAGCAGTACTTC

j_gene: TRBJ2-2
v_gene: TRBV18
abundance: few
d_gene: NA
CDR3aa: CASSPPVIPGELFF
CDR3nt: TGTGCCAGCTCACCACCGGTGATTCCCGGGGAGCTGTTTTTT

j_gene: TRBJ1-2
v_gene: TRBV28
abundance: NA
d_gene: TRBD1
CDR3aa: CASSDGTGYGYTF
CDR3nt: TGTGCCAGCAGCGACGGGACAGGGTATGGCTACACCTTC

j_gene: TRBJ2-5
v_gene: TRBV20-1
abundance: NA
d_gene: NA
CDR3aa: CSASVGLEETQYF
CDR3nt: TGCAGTGCTAGTGTGGGACTTGAGGAGACCCAGTACTTC

j_gene: TRBJ2-3
v_gene: TRBV12-3/TRBV12-4
abundance: few
d_gene: NA
CDR3aa: CASGPGDTQYF
CDR3nt: TGTGCCAGCGGACCCGGGGATACGCAGTATTTT

j_gene: TRBJ2-7
v_gene: TRBV29-1
abundance: few
d_gene: TRBD1
CDR3aa: CSVGTGGSSYEQYF
CDR3nt: TGCAGCGTGGGGACAGGGGGTAGCTCCTACGAGCAGTACTTC

j_gene: TRBJ2-5
v_gene: TRBV7-8
abundance: few
d_gene: NA
CDR3aa: CASSLEGFQETQYF
CDR3nt: TGTGCCAGCAGCTTAGAGGGGTTCCAAGAGACCCAGTACTTC

j_gene: TRBJ1-6
v_gene: TRBV6-1
abundance: NA
d_gene: NA
CDR3aa: CASSDQGESPLHF
CDR3nt: TGTGCCAGCAGTGATCAAGGGGAGTCACCCCTCCACTTT

j_gene: TRBJ1-4
v_gene: TRBV28
abundance: NA
d_gene: NA
CDR3aa: CASSSPGRINEKLFF
CDR3nt: TGTGCCAGCAGTTCCCCGGGACGGATCAATGAAAAACTGTTTTTT

j_gene: TRBJ1-3
v_gene: TRBV5-1
abundance: once
d_gene: NA
CDR3aa: CASSLGQSIVSNTIYF
CDR3nt: TGCGCCAGCAGCTTGGGACAGTCCATTGTCTCGAACACCATATATTTT

j_gene: TRBJ2-7
v_gene: TRBV5-1
abundance: few
d_gene: TRBD2
CDR3aa: CASRSGGYEQYF
CDR3nt: TGCGCCAGCAGGAGCGGGGGATACGAGCAGTACTTC

j_gene: TRBJ2-5
v_gene: TRBV7-9
abundance: NA
d_gene: NA
CDR3aa: CASSLPQETQYF
CDR3nt: TGTGCCAGCAGCTTACCCCAAGAGACCCAGTACTTC

j_gene: TRBJ2-5
v_gene: TRBV6-5
abundance: NA
d_gene: TRBD2
CDR3aa: CASSYFGGGAEETQYF
CDR3nt: TGTGCCAGCAGTTACTTTGGCGGGGGGGCCGAAGAGACCCAGTACTTC

j_gene: TRBJ2-7
v_gene: TRBV12-3/TRBV12-4
abundance: NA
d_gene: NA
CDR3aa: CASSTGFGEQYF
CDR3nt: TGTGCCAGCAGTACCGGGTTTGGCGAGCAGTACTTC

j_gene: TRBJ1-1
v_gene: TRBV5-4
abundance: NA
d_gene: NA
CDR3aa: CASSWADRNTEAFF
CDR3nt: TGTGCCAGCAGCTGGGCTGACAGGAACACTGAAGCTTTCTTT

j_gene: TRBJ1-6
v_gene: TRBV7-9
abundance: NA
d_gene: NA
CDR3aa: CASSPYKDSPLHF
CDR3nt: TGTGCCAGCTCCCCCTATAAGGATTCACCCCTCCACTTT

j_gene: TRBJ2-7
v_gene: TRBV11-3
abundance: NA
d_gene: NA
CDR3aa: CASSFAKTEPTYEQYF
CDR3nt: TGTGCCAGCAGCTTCGCTAAGACAGAACCTACCTACGAGCAGTACTTC

j_gene: TRBJ2-2
v_gene: TRBV27
abundance: NA
d_gene: NA
CDR3aa: CASSWDQGTGELFF
CDR3nt: TGTGCCAGCAGTTGGGACCAAGGGACCGGGGAGCTGTTTTTT

j_gene: TRBJ2-7
v_gene: TRBV5-1
abundance: NA
d_gene: TRBD1
CDR3aa: CASTPRDRTYEQYF
CDR3nt: TGCGCCAGCACCCCCCGGGACAGAACCTACGAGCAGTACTTC

j_gene: TRBJ1-2
v_gene: TRBV15
abundance: NA
d_gene: NA
CDR3aa: CATSKADRYGYTF
CDR3nt: TGTGCCACCAGCAAAGCGGATAGATATGGCTACACCTTC

j_gene: TRBJ2-1
v_gene: TRBV3-1/TRBV3-2
abundance: NA
d_gene: TRBD2
CDR3aa: CASTPRALAGGDEQFF
CDR3nt: TGTGCCAGCACCCCAAGAGCCCTAGCGGGAGGTGATGAGCAGTTCTTC

j_gene: TRBJ1-2
v_gene: TRBV10-3
abundance: NA
d_gene: NA
CDR3aa: CAISSQGNYGYTF
CDR3nt: TGTGCCATCAGTTCACAGGGAAACTATGGCTACACCTTC

j_gene: TRBJ2-2
v_gene: TRBV12-1
abundance: few
d_gene: NA
CDR3aa: CASSQTSGGPLGELFF
CDR3nt: TGTGCCAGCAGTCAGACTAGCGGGGGTCCGCTCGGGGAGCTGTTTTTT

j_gene: TRBJ1-1
v_gene: TRBV5-6
abundance: NA
d_gene: NA
CDR3aa: CASSFLGIGKYTEAFF
CDR3nt: TGTGCCAGCAGCTTTCTGGGAATAGGGAAGTACACTGAAGCTTTCTTT

j_gene: TRBJ1-2
v_gene: TRBV6-5
abundance: many
d_gene: TRBD1
CDR3aa: CASSYLTGGYGYTF
CDR3nt: TGTGCCAGCAGTTACTTGACAGGGGGCTATGGCTACACCTTC

j_gene: TRBJ2-5
v_gene: TRBV5-1
abundance: once
d_gene: TRBD1
CDR3aa: CASSFTGAQETQYF
CDR3nt: TGCGCCAGCAGCTTTACAGGGGCGCAAGAGACCCAGTACTTC

j_gene: TRBJ2-7
v_gene: TRBV19
abundance: NA
d_gene: NA
CDR3aa: CASSIGTEARLWGEQYF
CDR3nt: TGTGCCAGTAGTATAGGGACCGAGGCGAGGCTGTGGGGCGAGCAGTACTTC

j_gene: TRBJ1-1
v_gene: TRBV4-3
abundance: NA
d_gene: NA
CDR3aa: CASSQDSRGAFF
CDR3nt: TGCGCCAGCAGCCAAGATTCGAGAGGAGCTTTCTTT

j_gene: TRBJ1-2
v_gene: TRBV4-1
abundance: NA
d_gene: NA
CDR3aa: CASSQADIFGYTF
CDR3nt: TGCGCCAGCAGCCAAGCCGATATCTTCGGCTACACCTTC

j_gene: TRBJ2-5
v_gene: TRBV3-1/TRBV3-2
abundance: NA
d_gene: NA
CDR3aa: CASSQTGKGETQYF
CDR3nt: TGTGCCAGCAGCCAAACAGGGAAGGGAGAGACCCAGTACTTC

j_gene: TRBJ1-2
v_gene: TRBV30
abundance: NA
d_gene: TRBD1
CDR3aa: CAWSVIPQGDYGYTF
CDR3nt: TGTGCCTGGAGCGTAATTCCACAGGGGGACTATGGCTACACCTTC